This record covers a single T cell receptor (beta chain). This clonotype was observed at least ten times. This clone's antigen is unknown. There are no base qualities to consult, and no much larger clone falls within one base. Ficoll-Paque density gradient centrifugation was the method used to isolate PBMCs. The data originate from a study of T-cell memory formation after mild COVID-19 listed by TCRdb under 2021. Describing the broader study: Most TCR sequence clusters were specific to one of the two donors. The cohort was made up of two young adult volunteers, one female and one male, who were previously healthy. In a couple of donors, T-cell clones that expanded and contracted after mild COVID-19 were tracked by sequencing TCRalpha and TCRbeta repertoires over time.

Overall study outcomes, separate from this receptor: Clones contracting from day 15 to 85 had balanced CD4/CD8 phenotypes, while a second wave expanding from day 15 to 37 was biased towards CD4+. Some responding clones were found in pre-infection memory, which suggests that pre-existing cross-reactive memory T cells took part in the SARS-CoV-2 response. Contracting CD4+ clones turned up mainly in the CM and EM memory subsets, whereas EMRA was where CD8+ clones were enriched. SARS-CoV-2 specificity of the second-wave clones peaking on day 37 was not confirmed. The study covered only two mild cases, and larger cohorts including severe cases with pre-infection samples were considered necessary.

Sequencing used an Illumina NovaSeq 6000. cDNA libraries for TCRalpha and TCRbeta were prepared by 5'RACE using constant-segment primers, with sample barcodes and unique molecular identifiers added. RNA was extracted from every sample with Trizol reagent. Library amplification was performed in two PCR steps, and a second sample barcode and Illumina TruSeq adapters were introduced in the second step. Libraries were sequenced on an Illumina NovaSeq with 2 x 150 bp paired-end reads. From the authors' description of their analysis: Reads were demultiplexed and collapsed into UMI-guided consensus sequences with migec v1.2.7. With mixcr v2.1.11, UMI consensuses were aligned to TRA and TRB V and J templates and assembled into clonotypes. Clonotypes were classified as expanded or contracted when called significant by both edgeR and NoisET, with noise models trained on biological replicates. For edgeR calls, the cutoffs were a false discovery rate-adjusted p below 0.01 and a log2 fold-change threshold of 1. As an exploratory analysis of dynamics, max-normalized trajectories of the 1000 most abundant clonotypes were examined with PCA combined with hierarchical clustering. Separately sequenced CD4+ and CD8+ repertoires were used to assign the CD4 or CD8 phenotype of responding clones. In TCRdb, the public reads were trimmed at Q25 with fastp and aligned with MiXCR, with productive beta chains retained. Under each unique CDR3 protein, matching rows form one entry showing the most common genes and DNA. V and J calls and clone size were set by TCRdb, not the authors. The sample yields roughly 610,000 distinct CDR3 sequences; roughly 17% were counted once. Roughly 7.8% of the sample is in the top ten clones.

Sequenced sample: PBMCs or a T cell subset sorted from them (not recorded which). The TCR comes from an adult woman who had mild COVID-19 (a few samples of this study predate the infection). The sample titles of this study are shuffled in the database, so cell type and time point are left out; the donor was told from shared clones.

The CDR3 amino acid sequence is: CATSDSTETQYF. The sequenced DNA is TGTGCCACCAGTGACTCAACCGAAACGCAGTATTTT. This sequence uses TRBV24-1 and TRBJ2-3, with the D gene not confidently named. The germline V gene specifies KGHDR as CDR1 and SFDVKD as CDR2. V is reduced by 4 bases and J by 9 bases, leaving a spacing of 10 bases between them. The CDR3 numbers 12 residues from cysteine through phenylalanine. Of the read, only the CDR3 DNA is kept; its 36 bases are in frame from base 1.